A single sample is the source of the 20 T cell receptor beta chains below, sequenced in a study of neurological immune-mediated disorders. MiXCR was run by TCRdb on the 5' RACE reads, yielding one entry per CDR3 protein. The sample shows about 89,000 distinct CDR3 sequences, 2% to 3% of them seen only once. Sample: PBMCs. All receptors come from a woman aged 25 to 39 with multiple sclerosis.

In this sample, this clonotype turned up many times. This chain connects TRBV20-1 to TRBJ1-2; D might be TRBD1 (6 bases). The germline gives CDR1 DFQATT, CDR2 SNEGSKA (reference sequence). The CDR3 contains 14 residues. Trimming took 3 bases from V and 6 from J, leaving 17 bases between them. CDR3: CSASRFGGGDGYTF. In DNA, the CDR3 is TGCAGTGCTAGTCGGTTTGGGGGGGGCGATGGCTACACCTTC.

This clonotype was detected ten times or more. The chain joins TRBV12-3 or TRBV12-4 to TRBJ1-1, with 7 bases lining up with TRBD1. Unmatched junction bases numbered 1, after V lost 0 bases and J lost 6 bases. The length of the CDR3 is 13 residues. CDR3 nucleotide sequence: TGTGCCAGCAGTTTAGCCACAGGGGCTGAAGCTTTCTTT. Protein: CASSLATGAEAFF.

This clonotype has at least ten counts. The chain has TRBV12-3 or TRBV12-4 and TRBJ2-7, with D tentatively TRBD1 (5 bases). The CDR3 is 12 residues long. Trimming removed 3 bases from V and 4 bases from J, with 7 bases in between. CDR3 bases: TGTGCCAGCAGTTTGTCAGGGTACGAGCAGTACTTC. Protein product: CASSLSGYEQYF.

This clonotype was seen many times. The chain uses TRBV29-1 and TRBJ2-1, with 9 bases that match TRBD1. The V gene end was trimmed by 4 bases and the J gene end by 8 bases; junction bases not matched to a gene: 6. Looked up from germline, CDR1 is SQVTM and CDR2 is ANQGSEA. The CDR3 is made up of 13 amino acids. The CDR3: CSVVGQGFYEQFF. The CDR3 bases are TGCAGCGTTGTGGGACAGGGATTCTATGAGCAGTTCTTC.

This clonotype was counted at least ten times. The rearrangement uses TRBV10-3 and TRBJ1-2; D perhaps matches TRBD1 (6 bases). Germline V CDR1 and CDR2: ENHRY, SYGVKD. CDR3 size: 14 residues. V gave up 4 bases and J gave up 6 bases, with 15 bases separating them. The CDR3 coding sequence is TGTGCCATCAGTGCCGATCTCGGACAGAATGGCTACACCTTC. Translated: CAISADLGQNGYTF.

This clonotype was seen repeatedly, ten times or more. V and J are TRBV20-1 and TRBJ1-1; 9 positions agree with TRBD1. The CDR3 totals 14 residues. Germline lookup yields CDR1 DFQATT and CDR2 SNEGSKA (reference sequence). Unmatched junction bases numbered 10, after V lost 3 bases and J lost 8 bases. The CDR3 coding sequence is TGCAGTGCTAGTCGAGGGACAGGGCCTTTCGAAGCTTTCTTT. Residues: CSASRGTGPFEAFF.

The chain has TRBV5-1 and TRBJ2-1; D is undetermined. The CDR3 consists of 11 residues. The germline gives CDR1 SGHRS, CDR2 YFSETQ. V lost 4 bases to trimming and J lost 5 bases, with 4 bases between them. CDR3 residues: CASSEDNEQFF. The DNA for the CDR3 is TGCGCCAGCAGCGAGGACAATGAGCAGTTCTTC.

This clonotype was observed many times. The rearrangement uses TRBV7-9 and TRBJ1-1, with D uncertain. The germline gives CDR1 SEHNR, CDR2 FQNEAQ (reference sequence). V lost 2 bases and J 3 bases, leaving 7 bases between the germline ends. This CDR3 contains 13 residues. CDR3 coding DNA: TGTGCCAGCAGCTTACAGGCAGACACTGAAGCTTTCTTT. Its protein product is CASSLQADTEAFF.

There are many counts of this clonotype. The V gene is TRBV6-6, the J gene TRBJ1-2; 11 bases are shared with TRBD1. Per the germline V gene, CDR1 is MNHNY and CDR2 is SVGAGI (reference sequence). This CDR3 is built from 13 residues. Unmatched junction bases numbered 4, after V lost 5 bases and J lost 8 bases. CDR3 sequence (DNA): TGTGCCAGCAGTCCTCGGACAGGGGGCGGCTACACCTTC. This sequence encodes CASSPRTGGGYTF.

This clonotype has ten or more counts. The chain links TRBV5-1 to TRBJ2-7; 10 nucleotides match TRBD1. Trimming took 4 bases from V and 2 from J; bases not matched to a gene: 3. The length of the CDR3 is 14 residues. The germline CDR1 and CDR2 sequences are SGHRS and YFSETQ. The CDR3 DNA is TGCGCCAGCAGCGCCGACAGGGGGCCCTACGAGCAGTACTTC. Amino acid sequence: CASSADRGPYEQYF.

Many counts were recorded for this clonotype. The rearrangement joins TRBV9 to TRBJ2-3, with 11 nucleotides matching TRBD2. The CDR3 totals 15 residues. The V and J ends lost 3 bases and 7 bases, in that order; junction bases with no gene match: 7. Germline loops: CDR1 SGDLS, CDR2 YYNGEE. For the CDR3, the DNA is TGTGCCAGCAGCGCATCCGGGACTAGCGGAAATACGCAGTATTTT. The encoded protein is CASSASGTSGNTQYF. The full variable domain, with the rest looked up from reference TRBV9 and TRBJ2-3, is DSGVTQTPKHLITATGQRVTLRCSPRSGDLSVYWYQQSLDQGLQFLIQYYNGEERAKGNILERFSAQQFPDLHSELNLSSLELGDSALYFCASSASGTSGNTQYFGPGTRLTVL.

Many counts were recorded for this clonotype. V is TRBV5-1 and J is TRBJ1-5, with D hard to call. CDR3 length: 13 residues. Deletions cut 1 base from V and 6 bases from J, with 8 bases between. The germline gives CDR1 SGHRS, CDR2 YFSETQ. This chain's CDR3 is CASSLSVSQPQHF. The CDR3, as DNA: TGCGCCAGCAGCTTGTCCGTTTCTCAGCCCCAGCATTTT.

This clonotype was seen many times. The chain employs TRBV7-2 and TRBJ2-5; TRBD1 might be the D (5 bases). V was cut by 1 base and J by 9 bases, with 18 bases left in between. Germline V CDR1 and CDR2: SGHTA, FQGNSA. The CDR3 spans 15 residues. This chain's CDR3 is CASSLDSVSRVPQYF. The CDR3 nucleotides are TGTGCCAGCAGCTTAGACTCCGTGAGCAGGGTACCCCAGTACTTC.

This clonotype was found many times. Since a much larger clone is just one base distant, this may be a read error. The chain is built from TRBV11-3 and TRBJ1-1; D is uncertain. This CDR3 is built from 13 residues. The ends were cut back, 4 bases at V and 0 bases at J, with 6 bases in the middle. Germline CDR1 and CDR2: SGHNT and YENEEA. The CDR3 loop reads CASSSRLNTEAFF. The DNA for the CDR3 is TGTGCCAGCAGCTCCAGACTGAACACTGAAGCTTTCTTT. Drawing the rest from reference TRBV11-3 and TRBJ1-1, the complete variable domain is EAGVVQSPRYKIIEKKQPVAFWCNPISGHNTLYWYLQNLGQGPELLIRYENEEAVDDSQLPKDRFSAERLKGVDSTLKIQPAELGDSAVYLCASSSRLNTEAFFGQGTRLTVV.

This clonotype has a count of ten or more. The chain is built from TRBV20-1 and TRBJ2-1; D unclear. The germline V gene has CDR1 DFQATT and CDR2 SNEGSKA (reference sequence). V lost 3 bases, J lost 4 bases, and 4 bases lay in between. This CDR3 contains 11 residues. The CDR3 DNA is TGCAGTGCTAGTAATTACAATGAGCAGTTCTTC. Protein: CSASNYNEQFF.

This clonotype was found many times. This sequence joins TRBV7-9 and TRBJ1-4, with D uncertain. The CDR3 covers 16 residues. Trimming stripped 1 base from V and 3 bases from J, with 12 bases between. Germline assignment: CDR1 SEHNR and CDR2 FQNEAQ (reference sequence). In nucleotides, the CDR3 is TGTGCCAGCAGCTTAGTGTCGGGTGTGGCTAATGAAAAACTGTTTTTT. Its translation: CASSLVSGVANEKLFF.

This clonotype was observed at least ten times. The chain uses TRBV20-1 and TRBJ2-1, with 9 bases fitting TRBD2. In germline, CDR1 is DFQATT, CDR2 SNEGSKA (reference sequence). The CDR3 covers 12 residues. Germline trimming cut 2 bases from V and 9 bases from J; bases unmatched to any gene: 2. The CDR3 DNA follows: TGCAGTGCTAGAAAGACTAGCGGTGAGCAGTTCTTC. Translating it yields CSARKTSGEQFF.

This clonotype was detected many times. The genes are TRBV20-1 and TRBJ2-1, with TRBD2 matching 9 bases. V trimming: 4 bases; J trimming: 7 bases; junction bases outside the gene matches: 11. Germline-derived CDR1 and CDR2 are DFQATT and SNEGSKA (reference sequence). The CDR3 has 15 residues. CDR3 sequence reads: CSATPTSGPENEQFF. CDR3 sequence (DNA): TGCAGTGCTACCCCGACTAGCGGACCTGAGAATGAGCAGTTCTTC.

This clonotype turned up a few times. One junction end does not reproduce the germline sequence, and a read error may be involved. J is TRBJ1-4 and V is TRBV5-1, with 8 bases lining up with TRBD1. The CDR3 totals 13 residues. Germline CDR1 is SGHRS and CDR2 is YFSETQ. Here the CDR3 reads CSSRQGFNEKLFF. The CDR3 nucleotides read TGCTCCAGCAGACAGGGGTTTAATGAAAAACTGTTTTTT.

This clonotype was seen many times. CDR3 nucleotide sequence: TGTGCCAGCAGTTACCCAACCGGGGACTGGCGGGGTGAGCAGTTCTTC. This translates into CASSYPTGDWRGEQFF. The chain joins TRBV6-5 to TRBJ2-1, with D maybe TRBD2 (6 bases). Germline V gene data show CDR1 as MNHEY and CDR2 as SVGAGI. CDR3 length: 16 amino acids. Between the trimmed V and J ends, which lost 2 bases and 9 bases, there was a span of 20 bases.